The clone carrying this TCR beta chain was observed at least ten times. Its antigen is not identified. Using RNA transcripts, the TCR beta CDR3 regions were amplified. Second-round multiplex PCR followed a first-round RT-PCR using HTBI primers. TCRdb analysed the multiplex PCR reads with MiXCR anew, one entry per CDR3 protein. The repertoire holds 580,000 or so distinct CDR3 sequences, with under 40% as singletons. Germline CDR1 and CDR2: MGHRA and YSYEKL. V gave up 4 bases and J gave up 3 bases, with 9 bases separating them. CDR3 length equals 14 residues. The sample comes from a study of Graves' ophthalmopathy and Graves' hyperthyroidism. Study-level results: From stable hyperthyroidism, ophthalmopathy was separated by a 13-signature model with 85% to 90% sensitivity and around 80% specificity. Its predictions of ophthalmopathy progression gave the model roughly 71% sensitivity and 72% to 75% specificity.

The clonotype was recovered from an adult man with Graves' hyperthyroidism. V and J are TRBV4-1 and TRBJ2-2; no definite D call. Sequencing input: peripheral blood or thyroid tissue (not recorded which). CDR3 protein: CASSLSWYTGELFF. For the CDR3, the DNA is TGCGCCAGCAGCCTCTCCTGGTACACCGGGGAGCTGTTTTTT.